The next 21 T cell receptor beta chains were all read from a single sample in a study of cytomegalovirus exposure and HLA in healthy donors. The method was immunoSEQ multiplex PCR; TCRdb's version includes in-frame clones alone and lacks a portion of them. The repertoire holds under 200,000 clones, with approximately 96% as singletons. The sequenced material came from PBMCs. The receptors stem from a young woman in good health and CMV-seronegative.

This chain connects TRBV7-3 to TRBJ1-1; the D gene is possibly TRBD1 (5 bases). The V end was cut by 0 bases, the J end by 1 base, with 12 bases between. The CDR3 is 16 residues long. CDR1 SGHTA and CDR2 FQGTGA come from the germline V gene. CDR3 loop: CASSLTPQGRNTEAFF. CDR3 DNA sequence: TGTGCCAGCAGCTTAACGCCCCAGGGCAGGAACACTGAAGCTTTCTTT.

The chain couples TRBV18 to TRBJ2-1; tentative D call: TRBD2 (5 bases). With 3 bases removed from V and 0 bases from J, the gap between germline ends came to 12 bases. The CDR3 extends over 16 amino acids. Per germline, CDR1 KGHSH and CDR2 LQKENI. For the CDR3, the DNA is TGTGCCAGCTCACCCTCACGTGGGAGCTCCTACAATGAGCAGTTCTTC. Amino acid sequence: CASSPSRGSSYNEQFF.

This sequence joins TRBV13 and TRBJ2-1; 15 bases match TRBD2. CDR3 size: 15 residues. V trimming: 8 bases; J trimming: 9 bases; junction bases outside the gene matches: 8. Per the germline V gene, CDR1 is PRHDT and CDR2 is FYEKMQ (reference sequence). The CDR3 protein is CASGLAGGSFGEQFF. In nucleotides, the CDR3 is TGTGCCAGCGGACTAGCGGGGGGGTCTTTCGGTGAGCAGTTCTTC. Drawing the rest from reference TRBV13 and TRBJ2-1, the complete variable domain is AAGVIQSPRHLIKEKRETATLKCYPIPRHDTVYWYQQGPGQDPQFLISFYEKMQSDKGSIPDRFSAQQFSDYHSELNMSSLELGDSALYFCASGLAGGSFGEQFFGPGTRLTVL.

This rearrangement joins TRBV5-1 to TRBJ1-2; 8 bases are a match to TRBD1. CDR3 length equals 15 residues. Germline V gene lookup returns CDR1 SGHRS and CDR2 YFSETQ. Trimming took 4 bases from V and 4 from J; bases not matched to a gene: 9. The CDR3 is CASSPSGTGLYGYTF. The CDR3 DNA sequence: TGCGCCAGCAGCCCAAGCGGGACAGGCCTCTATGGCTACACCTTC. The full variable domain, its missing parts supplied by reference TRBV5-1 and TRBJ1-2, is KAGVTQTPRYLIKTRGQQVTLSCSPISGHRSVSWYQQTPGQGLQFLFEYFSETQRNKGNFPGRFSGRQFSNSRSEMNVSTLELGDSALYLCASSPSGTGLYGYTFGSGTRLTVV.

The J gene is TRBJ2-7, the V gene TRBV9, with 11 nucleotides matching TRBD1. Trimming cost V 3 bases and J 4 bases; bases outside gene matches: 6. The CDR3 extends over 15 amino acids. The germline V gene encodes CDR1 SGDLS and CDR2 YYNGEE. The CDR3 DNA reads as TGTGCCAGCAGCGCTCCGGGACAGGGGGATTACGAGCAGTACTTC. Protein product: CASSAPGQGDYEQYF.

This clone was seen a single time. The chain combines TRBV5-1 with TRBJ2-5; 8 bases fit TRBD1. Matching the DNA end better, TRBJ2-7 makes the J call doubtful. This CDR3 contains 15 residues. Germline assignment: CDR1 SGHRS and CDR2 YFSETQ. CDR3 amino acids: CASSPDRGPAYEQYF. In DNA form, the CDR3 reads TGCGCCAGCAGCCCAGACAGGGGCCCAGCCTACGAGCAGTACTTC.

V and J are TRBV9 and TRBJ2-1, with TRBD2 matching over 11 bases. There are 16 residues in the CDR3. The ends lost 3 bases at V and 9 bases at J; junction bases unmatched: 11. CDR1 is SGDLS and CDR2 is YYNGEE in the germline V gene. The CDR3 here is CASSGPLAGGRTEQFF. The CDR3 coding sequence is TGTGCCAGCAGCGGGCCTTTAGCGGGGGGGAGGACTGAGCAGTTCTTC. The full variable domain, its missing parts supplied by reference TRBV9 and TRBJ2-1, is DSGVTQTPKHLITATGQRVTLRCSPRSGDLSVYWYQQSLDQGLQFLIQYYNGEERAKGNILERFSAQQFPDLHSELNLSSLELGDSALYFCASSGPLAGGRTEQFFGPGTRLTVL.

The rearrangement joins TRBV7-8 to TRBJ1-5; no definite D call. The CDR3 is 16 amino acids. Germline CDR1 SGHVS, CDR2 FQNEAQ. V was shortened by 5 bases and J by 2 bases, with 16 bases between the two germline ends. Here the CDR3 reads CASSRTTSGGNQPQHF. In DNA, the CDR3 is TGTGCCAGCAGCCGTACAACGAGCGGTGGCAATCAGCCCCAGCATTTT.

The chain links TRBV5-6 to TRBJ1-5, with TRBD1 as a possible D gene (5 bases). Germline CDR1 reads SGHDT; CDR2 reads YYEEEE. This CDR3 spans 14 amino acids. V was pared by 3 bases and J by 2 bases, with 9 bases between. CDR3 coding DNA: TGTGCCAGCAGCTCTGGGGGGGGCAATCAGCCCCAGCATTTT. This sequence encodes CASSSGGGNQPQHF.

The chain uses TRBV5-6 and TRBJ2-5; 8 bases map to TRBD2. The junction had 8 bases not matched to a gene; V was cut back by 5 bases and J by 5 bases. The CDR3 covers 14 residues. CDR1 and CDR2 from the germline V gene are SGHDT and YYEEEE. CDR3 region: CASSPRGGGETQYF. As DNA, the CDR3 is TGTGCCAGCAGTCCCCGGGGGGGAGGGGAGACCCAGTACTTC.

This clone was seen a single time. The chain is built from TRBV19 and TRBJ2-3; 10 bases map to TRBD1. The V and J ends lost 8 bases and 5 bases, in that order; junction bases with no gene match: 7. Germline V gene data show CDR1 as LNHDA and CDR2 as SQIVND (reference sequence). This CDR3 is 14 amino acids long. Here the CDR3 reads CASRRTGGVDTQYF. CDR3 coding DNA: TGTGCCAGTCGACGGACAGGGGGGGTAGATACGCAGTATTTT.

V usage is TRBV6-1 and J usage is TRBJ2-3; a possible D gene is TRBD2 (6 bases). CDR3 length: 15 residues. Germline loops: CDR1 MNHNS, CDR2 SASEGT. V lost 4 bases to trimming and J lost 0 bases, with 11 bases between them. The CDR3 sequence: CASSGGLTSTDTQYF. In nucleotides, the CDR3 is TGTGCCAGCAGTGGGGGACTTACTAGCACAGATACGCAGTATTTT.

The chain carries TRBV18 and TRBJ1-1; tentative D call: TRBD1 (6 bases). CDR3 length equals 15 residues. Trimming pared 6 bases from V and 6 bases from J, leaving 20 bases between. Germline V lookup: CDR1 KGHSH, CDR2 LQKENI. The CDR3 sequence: CASSPPGTRGPEAFF. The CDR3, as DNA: TGTGCCAGCTCTCCCCCCGGGACAAGAGGTCCTGAAGCTTTCTTT.

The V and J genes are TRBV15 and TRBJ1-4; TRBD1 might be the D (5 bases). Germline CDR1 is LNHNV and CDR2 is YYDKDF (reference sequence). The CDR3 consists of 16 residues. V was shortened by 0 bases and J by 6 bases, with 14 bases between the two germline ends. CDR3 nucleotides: TGTGCCACCAGCAGAGATGGTAGGGGCCTCGATGAAAAACTGTTTTTT. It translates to CATSRDGRGLDEKLFF.

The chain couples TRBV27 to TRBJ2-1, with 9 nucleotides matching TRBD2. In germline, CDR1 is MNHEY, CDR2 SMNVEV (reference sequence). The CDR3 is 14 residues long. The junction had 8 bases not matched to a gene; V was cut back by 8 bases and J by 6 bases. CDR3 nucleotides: TGTGCCAGCGCGGGAGGGGGCGACGGCAATGAGCAGTTCTTC. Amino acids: CASAGGGDGNEQFF.

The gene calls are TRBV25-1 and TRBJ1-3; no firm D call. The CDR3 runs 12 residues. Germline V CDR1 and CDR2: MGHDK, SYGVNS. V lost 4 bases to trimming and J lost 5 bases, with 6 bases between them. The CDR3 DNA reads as TGTGCCAGCAGTGGAGTAAGAAACACCATATATTTT. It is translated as CASSGVRNTIYF.

CDR3 nucleotide sequence: TGTGCCAGCAGCGTTCTCGAGACCCAGTACTTC. Translation gives CASSVLETQYF. The V call is TRBV7-2, the J call TRBJ2-5; the D is unclear. Trimming stripped 5 bases from V and 5 bases from J, with 6 bases between. Germline-derived CDR1 and CDR2 are SGHTA and FQGNSA. The length of the CDR3 is 11 residues.

The CDR3 reads CASTEVAGISPLHF. DNA for the CDR3: TGTGCCAGCACCGAGGTAGCGGGGATCTCACCCCTCCACTTT. This chain connects TRBV6-1 to TRBJ1-6, with unresolved D. The V gene lost 7 bases and the J gene lost 10 bases, with 17 bases spanning the gap. Germline V CDR1 and CDR2: MNHNS, SASEGT. The CDR3 is 14 amino acids.

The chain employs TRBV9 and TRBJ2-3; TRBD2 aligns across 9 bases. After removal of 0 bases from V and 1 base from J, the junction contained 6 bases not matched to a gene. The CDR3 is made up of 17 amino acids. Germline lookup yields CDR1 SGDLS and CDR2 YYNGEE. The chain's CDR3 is CASSVAPASGGTDTQYF. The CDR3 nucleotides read TGTGCCAGCAGCGTAGCTCCGGCTAGCGGGGGCACAGATACGCAGTATTTT.

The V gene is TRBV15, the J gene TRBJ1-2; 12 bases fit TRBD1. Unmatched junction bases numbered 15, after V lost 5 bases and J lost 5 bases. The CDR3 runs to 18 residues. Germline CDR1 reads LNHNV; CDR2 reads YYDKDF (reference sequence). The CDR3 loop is CATSARGGQGARQYGYTF. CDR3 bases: TGTGCCACCAGCGCCCGAGGGGGACAGGGGGCGCGTCAATATGGCTACACCTTC.

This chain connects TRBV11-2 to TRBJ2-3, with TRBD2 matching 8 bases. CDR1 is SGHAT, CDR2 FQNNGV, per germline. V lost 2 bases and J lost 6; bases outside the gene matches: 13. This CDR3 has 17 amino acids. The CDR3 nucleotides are TGTGCCAGCAGCTTATTTTATCGGGGGGGGAGTGGGGATACGCAGTATTTT. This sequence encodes CASSLFYRGGSGDTQYF.